Following are 22 T cell receptor beta chains from one sample sequenced in a study of OX40 agonist ivuxolimab in advanced cancers. Assay: immunoSEQ multiplex PCR; the TCRdb copy retains only in-frame clones and omits some. The sample carries around 75,000 clones, around 89% recorded once. The material sequenced was CD4+ or CD8+ T cells sorted from blood, taken in a trial of the OX40 agonist ivuxolimab. Receptors were obtained from an adult with an advanced solid tumor such as melanoma, head and neck, liver or kidney cancer.

This clone was picked up a small number of times. This chain uses TRBV4-1 with TRBJ1-6, with D maybe TRBD1 (5 bases). The length of the CDR3 is 15 residues. The V gene lost 7 bases and the J gene lost 10 bases, with 20 bases spanning the gap. CDR1 MGHRA and CDR2 YSYEKL come from the germline V gene. CDR3 DNA sequence: TGCGCCAGCACCCTTTGGGGGACCCCAACCTCACCCCTCCACTTT. It codes for CASTLWGTPTSPLHF.

The chain has TRBV5-1 and TRBJ2-7, with 7 bases matching TRBD1. This CDR3 comprises 12 residues. After removal of 4 bases from V and 5 bases from J, the junction contained 3 bases not matched to a gene. Germline V gives CDR1 SGHRS, CDR2 YFSETQ. The DNA for the CDR3 is TGCGCCAGCAGCAGCCAGGGGGACGAGCAGTACTTC. Its protein product is CASSSQGDEQYF.

The chain joins TRBV7-2 to TRBJ2-7; TRBD2 matches 12 bases. The CDR3 loop spans 15 amino acids. Germline-derived CDR1 and CDR2 are SGHTA and FQGNSA. V was clipped by 0 bases and J by 3 bases; unmatched bases: 0. This CDR3 is CASSLATSGSYEQYF. The CDR3 DNA is TGTGCCAGCAGCTTAGCGACTAGCGGGAGCTACGAGCAGTACTTC.

The chain has TRBV28 and TRBJ1-5; TRBD1 agrees at 8 bases. This CDR3 is 15 amino acids long. The junction had 1 base not matched to a gene; V was cut back by 3 bases and J by 0 bases. Germline CDR1 is MDHEN and CDR2 is SYDVKM. This CDR3 is CASSLGQASNQPQHF. The CDR3 DNA sequence: TGTGCCAGCAGTTTGGGACAGGCTAGCAATCAGCCCCAGCATTTT.

This chain connects TRBV28 to TRBJ1-5; no clear D gene. The CDR3 sequence is 15 residues long. V lost 4 bases and J lost 0, with 10 bases in between. Germline V gene sequence: CDR1 MDHEN, CDR2 SYDVKM. CDR3 nucleotide sequence: TGTGCCAGCAGTTACTTAACGGGTAGCAATCAGCCCCAGCATTTT. As protein: CASSYLTGSNQPQHF.

The chain joins TRBV4-1 to TRBJ1-2, with 7 bases aligning to TRBD1. The CDR3 totals 14 residues. Trimming took 4 bases from V and 4 from J; bases not matched to a gene: 6. Germline CDR1 MGHRA, CDR2 YSYEKL. Written as DNA, the CDR3 is TGCGCCAGCAGCCCCTATAAGGGGGCCTATGGCTACACCTTC. Its translation: CASSPYKGAYGYTF.

This chain uses TRBV2 with TRBJ1-2; the D gene is possibly TRBD1 (6 bases). The germline V and J ends were trimmed by 5 bases and 2 bases, with 15 bases remaining between them. Germline CDR1 and CDR2: SNHLY and FYNNEI. This CDR3 spans 15 amino acids. CDR3 residues: CASSLRDTPNYGYTF. The CDR3 DNA reads TGTGCCAGCAGTCTCCGGGACACGCCAAACTATGGCTACACCTTC.

The J gene is TRBJ1-4, the V gene TRBV7-2, with 8 bases identical to TRBD1. Germline trimming cut 5 bases from V and 6 bases from J; bases unmatched to any gene: 2. Per the germline V gene, CDR1 is SGHTA and CDR2 is FQGNSA. The CDR3 has 13 residues. CDR3 region: CASSPDRDEKLFF. The CDR3 bases are TGTGCCAGCAGCCCGGACAGGGATGAAAAACTGTTTTTT.

J is TRBJ2-5 and V is TRBV28; D is ambiguous. The CDR3 is made up of 11 amino acids. Per the germline V gene, CDR1 is MDHEN and CDR2 is SYDVKM. The V and J ends lost 1 base and 5 bases respectively, with 2 bases between them. The CDR3 region is CASSLSETQYF. CDR3 DNA: TGTGCCAGCAGTTTATCCGAGACCCAGTACTTC.

This rearrangement joins TRBV5-1 to TRBJ2-2; the D is unclear. Trimming took off 4 bases at V and 7 bases at J, with 8 bases between the two ends. The CDR3 consists of 12 residues. Germline V gene sequence: CDR1 SGHRS, CDR2 YFSETQ. The CDR3 DNA reads TGCGCCAGCAGCGTCAATGGCGGGGAGCTGTTTTTT. Protein: CASSVNGGELFF.

In DNA form, the CDR3 reads TGTGCCAGTAGCGACAGGGGGCGCACTGAAGCTTTCTTT. Protein: CASSDRGRTEAFF. This chain uses TRBV19 with TRBJ1-1, with 10 bases identical to TRBD1. This CDR3 region has 13 residues. With V trimmed by 6 bases and J by 4 bases, 2 bases remained unmatched. Germline assignment: CDR1 LNHDA and CDR2 SQIVND (reference sequence).

The chain employs TRBV18 and TRBJ2-5, with 10 bases lining up with TRBD1. The closer fit of TRBJ2-7 to the DNA end suggests the J call may be wrong. Germline assignment: CDR1 KGHSH and CDR2 LQKENI. This CDR3 region has 15 residues. Written as DNA, the CDR3 is TGTGCCAGCTCACAAGACAGGGGGCAATGGAACGAGCAGTACTTC. It is translated as CASSQDRGQWNEQYF.

This chain connects TRBV11-2 to TRBJ2-1; 10 bases are shared with TRBD2. Germline CDR1 is SGHAT and CDR2 is FQNNGV. The CDR3 loop spans 18 amino acids. V shed 0 bases and J 8 bases; nucleotides not matched to a gene: 13. The CDR3 nucleotides read TGTGCCAGCAGCTTAGATGGGTACCAGCGGGAGGGCCGGGATGAGCAGTTCTTC. Translation gives CASSLDGYQREGRDEQFF.

The V and J genes are TRBV5-1 and TRBJ1-2; perhaps TRBD1 as D (6 bases). Deletions cut 0 bases from V and 0 bases from J, with 12 bases between. Germline V gives CDR1 SGHRS, CDR2 YFSETQ. There are 16 residues in the CDR3. The CDR3 protein is CASSLAVRGPNYGYTF. CDR3 nucleotides: TGCGCCAGCAGCTTGGCGGTCAGGGGACCTAACTATGGCTACACCTTC.

V is TRBV28 and J is TRBJ2-2; no clear D. This CDR3 is built from 14 residues. Trimming left V 7 bases short and J 5 bases short, with 14 bases between. In germline, CDR1 is MDHEN, CDR2 SYDVKM. The CDR3 loop is CASKGRWGTGELFF. The CDR3, as DNA: TGTGCCAGCAAGGGCAGGTGGGGAACCGGGGAGCTGTTTTTT.

The rearrangement uses TRBV5-8 and TRBJ2-2; D is undetermined. The CDR3 runs 17 residues. Germline V gene data show CDR1 as SGHTS and CDR2 as YDEGEE. Trimming stripped 4 bases from V and 1 base from J, with 17 bases between. The CDR3 nucleotides are TGTGCCAGCAGCCCAAAAGTGTTCCGCCTGAACACCGGGGAGCTGTTTTTT. Translating gives CASSPKVFRLNTGELFF.

The rearrangement links TRBV2 to TRBJ1-2, with a possible D match to TRBD1 (5 bases). Germline V gene lookup returns CDR1 SNHLY and CDR2 FYNNEI. V lost 7 bases to trimming and J lost 8 bases, with 17 bases between them. The CDR3 extends over 13 amino acids. The CDR3 is CASIRSRVGGYTF. For the CDR3, the DNA is TGTGCCAGCATCCGCTCCAGGGTCGGAGGCTACACCTTC.

The chain combines TRBV29-1 with TRBJ2-1; D might be TRBD1 or TRBD2, each matching 5 bases. Per germline, CDR1 SQVTM and CDR2 ANQGSEA. CDR3 length equals 12 residues. With 1 base removed from V and 6 bases from J, the gap between germline ends came to 7 bases. CDR3 DNA: TGCAGCGTTGAAGGGGGGAGCAATGAGCAGTTCTTC. Residues: CSVEGGSNEQFF.

This clone was counted only a few times. V usage is TRBV28 and J usage is TRBJ2-3; TRBD2 matches at 9 bases. This CDR3 contains 17 residues. The V gene end was trimmed by 3 bases and the J gene end by 7 bases; junction bases not matched to a gene: 14. From germline, CDR1 is MDHEN and CDR2 SYDVKM. The CDR3: CASSFDRAGGPGNTQYF. As DNA, the CDR3 is TGTGCCAGCAGTTTTGATCGGGCGGGAGGGCCCGGAAATACGCAGTATTTT.

The chain links TRBV5-5 to TRBJ2-3; possibly TRBD1 for D (6 bases). Trimming took 2 bases from V and 8 from J, leaving 15 bases between them. The CDR3 is made up of 14 amino acids. Germline-derived CDR1 and CDR2 are SGHKS and YYEKEE (reference sequence). In nucleotides, the CDR3 is TGTGCCAGCAGCTTTGACAGGACCTCGACTACGCAGTATTTT. This gives the protein CASSFDRTSTTQYF.

This clone turned up a few times. V gene TRBV6-1 combines with J gene TRBJ2-7; D gene unclear. Between the trimmed V and J ends, which lost 8 bases and 11 bases, there was a span of 10 bases. The CDR3 spans 9 residues. Germline CDR1 and CDR2: MNHNS and SASEGT. This CDR3 reads CASGWYEYF. CDR3 sequence (DNA): TGTGCCAGCGGCTGGTACGAGTACTTC.

The rearrangement joins TRBV18 to TRBJ1-2; D perhaps matches TRBD1 (5 bases). V was pared by 4 bases and J by 5 bases, with 23 bases between. The germline gives CDR1 KGHSH, CDR2 LQKENI. CDR3 length: 17 residues. The CDR3 DNA reads TGTGCCAGCTCACGATTAGGGACTGCACCGTTTGCGTATGGCTACACCTTC. Protein product: CASSRLGTAPFAYGYTF.